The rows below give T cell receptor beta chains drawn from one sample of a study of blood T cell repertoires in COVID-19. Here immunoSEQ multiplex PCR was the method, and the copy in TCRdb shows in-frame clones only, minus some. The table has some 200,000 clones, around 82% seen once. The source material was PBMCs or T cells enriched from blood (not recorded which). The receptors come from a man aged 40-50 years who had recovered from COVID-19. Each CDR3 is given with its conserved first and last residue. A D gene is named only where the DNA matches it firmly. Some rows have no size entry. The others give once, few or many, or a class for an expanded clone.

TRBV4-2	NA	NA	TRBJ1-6	CASSQDDSGLESPLHF	TGTGCCAGCAGCCAAGACGACAGTGGTCTTGAGTCACCCCTCCACTTT
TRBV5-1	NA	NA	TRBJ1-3	CASRSGMGSDTIYF	TGCGCCAGCAGATCGGGAATGGGTTCTGACACCATATATTTT
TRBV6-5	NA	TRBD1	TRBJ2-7	CASSRPGQFAEQYF	TGTGCCAGCAGTCGACCGGGACAGTTCGCCGAGCAGTACTTC
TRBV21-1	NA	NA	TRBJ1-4	CASGHRDINEKLFF	TGTGCCAGCGGTCACAGGGACATCAATGAAAAACTGTTTTTT
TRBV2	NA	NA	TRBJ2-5	CASMGAGSRETQYF	TGTGCCAGCATGGGGGCCGGAAGTCGGGAGACCCAGTACTTC
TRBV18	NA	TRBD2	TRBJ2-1	CASSPPIAGFEQFF	TGTGCCAGCTCACCACCTATAGCGGGCTTCGAGCAGTTCTTC
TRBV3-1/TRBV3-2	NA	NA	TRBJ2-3	CASSQGQGFTDTQYF	TGTGCCAGCAGCCAAGGTCAGGGGTTCACAGATACGCAGTATTTT
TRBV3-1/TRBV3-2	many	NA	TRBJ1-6	CASSQVWYSYNSPLHF	TGTGCCAGCAGCCAAGTTTGGTATAGCTATAATTCACCCCTCCACTTT
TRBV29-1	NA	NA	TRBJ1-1	CSVAVPLTTPNTEAFF	TGCAGCGTCGCGGTCCCCTTAACGACTCCGAACACTGAAGCTTTCTTT
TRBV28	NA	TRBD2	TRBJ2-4	CASSLGASGDKNIQYF	TGTGCCAGCAGTTTAGGGGCTAGCGGGGACAAAAACATTCAGTACTTC
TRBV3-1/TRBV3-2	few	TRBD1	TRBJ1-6	CASSEGRGLSPLHF	TGTGCCAGCAGTGAGGGCAGGGGGCTTTCACCCCTCCACTTT
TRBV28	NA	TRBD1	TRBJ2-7	CASSYRTGVGNEQYF	TGTGCCAGCAGTTACAGGACAGGGGTCGGAAACGAGCAGTACTTC
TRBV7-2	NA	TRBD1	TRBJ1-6	CASSSEQGGPLHF	TGTGCCAGCAGCTCCGAGCAGGGGGGCCCCCTCCACTTT
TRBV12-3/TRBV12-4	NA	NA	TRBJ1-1	CASSPDRRTEAFF	TGTGCCAGCAGCCCTGACAGACGTACTGAAGCTTTCTTT
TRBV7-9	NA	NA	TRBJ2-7	CASSLGAVKEQYF	TGTGCCAGCAGCTTAGGGGCAGTGAAAGAGCAGTACTTC
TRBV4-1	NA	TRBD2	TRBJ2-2	CASSQDLSWRGVTGELFF	TGCGCCAGCAGCCAAGATTTGTCCTGGCGGGGGGTAACCGGGGAGCTGTTTTTT
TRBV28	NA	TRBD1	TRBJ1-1	CASPPRDRDTTEAFF	TGTGCCAGCCCCCCCCGGGACAGGGATACAACTGAAGCTTTCTTT
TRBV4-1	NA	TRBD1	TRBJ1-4	CASSQGTTGLTTNEKLFF	TGCGCCAGCAGCCAGGGGACGACAGGGTTGACAACTAATGAAAAACTGTTTTTT
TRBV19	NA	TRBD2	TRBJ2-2	CASKGLAGGHDTGELFF	TGTGCCAGTAAGGGACTAGCGGGGGGGCACGACACCGGGGAGCTGTTTTTT
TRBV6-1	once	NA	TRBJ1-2	CASSDGRVYGYTF	TGTGCCAGCAGTGATGGCAGGGTCTATGGCTACACCTTC
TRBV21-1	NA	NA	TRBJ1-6	CASSTRDSQNSPLHF	TGTGCCAGCAGCACCCGGGACAGCCAAAATTCACCCCTCCACTTT
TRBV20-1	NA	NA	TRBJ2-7	CSAGEYEQYF	TGCAGTGCGGGCGAGTACGAGCAGTACTTC
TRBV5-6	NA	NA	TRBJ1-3	CASSYLDSSSGNTIYF	TGTGCCAGCAGCTACTTAGACAGTAGCTCTGGAAACACCATATATTTT
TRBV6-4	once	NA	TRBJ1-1	CASSDSAGTNTEAFF	TGTGCCAGCAGTGACTCGGCGGGGACGAACACTGAAGCTTTCTTT
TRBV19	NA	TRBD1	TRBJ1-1	CASSNRDREAFF	TGTGCCAGTAGTAACCGGGACAGAGAAGCTTTCTTT
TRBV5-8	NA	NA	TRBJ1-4	CATADSSREKLFF	TGTGCCACGGCGGACTCCTCCAGAGAAAAACTGTTTTTT
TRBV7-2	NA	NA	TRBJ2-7	CASSGLKPYEQYF	TGTGCCAGCAGCGGACTTAAACCCTACGAGCAGTACTTC
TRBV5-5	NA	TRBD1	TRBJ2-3	CASSLTGTIIADTQYF	TGTGCCAGCAGCCTGACAGGGACGATTATCGCAGATACGCAGTATTTT
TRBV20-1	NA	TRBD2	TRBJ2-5	CSRGGRETQYF	TGCAGCCGGGGGGGCCGGGAGACCCAGTACTTC
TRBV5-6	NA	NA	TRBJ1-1	CASRTILRAEAFF	TGTGCCAGCCGAACCATTTTGAGGGCTGAAGCTTTCTTT
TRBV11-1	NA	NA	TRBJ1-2	CASSATSGGLDGYTF	TGTGCCAGCAGCGCTACTTCGGGGGGCCTGGATGGCTACACCTTC
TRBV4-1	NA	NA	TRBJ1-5	CASSQDQDSGDINQPQHF	TGCGCCAGCAGCCAAGACCAGGATAGCGGGGATATCAATCAGCCCCAGCATTTT
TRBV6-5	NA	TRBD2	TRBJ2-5	CASSLRGSREETQYF	TGTGCCAGCAGTCTCCGCGGGAGCAGGGAAGAGACCCAGTACTTC
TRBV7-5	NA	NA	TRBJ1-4	CARSLAYTGGSWNEKLFF	TGTGCCAGAAGCTTAGCCTACACAGGGGGATCTTGGAATGAAAAACTGTTTTTT
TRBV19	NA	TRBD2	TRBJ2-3	CASSSGVAGGHTDTQYF	TGTGCCAGTAGTTCTGGGGTAGCGGGGGGGCACACAGATACGCAGTATTTT
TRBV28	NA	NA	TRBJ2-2	CASQGSWGYNTGELFF	TGTGCCAGCCAAGGATCATGGGGCTACAACACCGGGGAGCTGTTTTTT
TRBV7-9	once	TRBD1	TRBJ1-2	CASSLQAVDRGHGYTF	TGTGCCAGCAGCTTGCAAGCCGTGGACAGGGGGCATGGCTACACCTTC
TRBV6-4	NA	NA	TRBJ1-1	CASSVEGGTEAFF	TGTGCCAGCAGTGTGGAGGGTGGCACTGAAGCTTTCTTT
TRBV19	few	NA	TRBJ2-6	CASKGGPHLSGANVLTF	TGTGCTTCCAAAGGCGGGCCCCATCTATCTGGGGCCAACGTCCTGACTTTC
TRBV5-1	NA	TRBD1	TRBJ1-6	CASSSRTGGLSPLHF	TGCGCCAGCAGCTCAAGGACAGGGGGCCTTTCACCCCTCCACTTT
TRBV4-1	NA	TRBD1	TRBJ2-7	CASSQEPGQGAYEQYF	TGCGCCAGCAGCCAAGAACCGGGACAGGGGGCCTACGAGCAGTACTTC
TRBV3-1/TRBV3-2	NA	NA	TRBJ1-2	CASSSRAGLGGYTF	TGTGCCAGCAGCTCGCGGGCAGGCCTGGGTGGCTACACCTTC
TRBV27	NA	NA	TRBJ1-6	CASSLIFIGGYSPLHF	TGTGCCAGCAGTCTTATTTTTATCGGGGGGTATTCACCCCTCCACTTT
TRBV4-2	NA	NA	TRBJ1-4	CASSQGSVDEKLFF	TGTGCCAGCAGCCAGGGCTCAGTAGATGAAAAACTGTTTTTT
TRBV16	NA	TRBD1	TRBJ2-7	CASSPPGQIYEQYF	TGTGCCAGCAGCCCGCCGGGACAGATCTACGAGCAGTACTTC
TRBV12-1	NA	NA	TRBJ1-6	CASSSYGLEDSPLHF	TGTGCCAGCAGCTCCTATGGACTGGAGGATTCACCCCTCCACTTT
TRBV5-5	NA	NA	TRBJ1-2	CASSLEIRGGYTF	TGTGCCAGCAGCTTGGAGATCCGGGGTGGCTACACCTTC
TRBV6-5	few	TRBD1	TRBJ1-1	CASSSGTDLEAFF	TGTGCCAGCAGTTCCGGGACAGACCTTGAAGCTTTCTTT
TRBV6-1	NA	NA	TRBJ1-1	CASSERQLNTEAFF	TGTGCCAGCAGTGAGAGACAGTTGAACACTGAAGCTTTCTTT
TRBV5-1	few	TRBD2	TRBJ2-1	CASSLVSGGANEQFF	TGCGCCAGCAGCTTGGTGAGCGGGGGGGCGAATGAGCAGTTCTTC
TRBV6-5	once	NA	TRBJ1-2	CASSPSEVHYGYTF	TGTGCCAGCAGCCCCTCAGAGGTACACTATGGCTACACCTTC
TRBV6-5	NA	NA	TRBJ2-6	CASSAVVSGANVLTF	TGTGCCAGCAGCGCAGTGGTCTCTGGGGCCAACGTCCTGACTTTC
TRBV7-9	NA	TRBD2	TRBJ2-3	CASARGGFLTDTQYF	TGTGCCAGCGCCCGCGGGGGGTTCCTCACAGATACGCAGTATTTT
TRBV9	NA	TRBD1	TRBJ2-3	CASSLYPGGTARTDTQYF	TGTGCCAGCAGCCTTTATCCAGGGGGCACCGCCCGCACAGATACGCAGTATTTT
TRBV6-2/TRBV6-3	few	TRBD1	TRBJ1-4	CASSDRVEKLFF	TGTGCCAGCAGTGACAGGGTCGAAAAACTGTTTTTT
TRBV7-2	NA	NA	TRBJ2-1	CASSSMGGSYNEQFF	TGTGCCAGCAGCTCCATGGGAGGCTCCTACAATGAGCAGTTCTTC
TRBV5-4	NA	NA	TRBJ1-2	CASSPPDRYGYTF	TGTGCCAGCAGCCCACCGGACAGATATGGCTACACCTTC
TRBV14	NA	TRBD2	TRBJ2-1	CASSPTHTSGKQFF	TGTGCCAGCAGCCCCACCCATACTAGCGGGAAGCAGTTCTTC
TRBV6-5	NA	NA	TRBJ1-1	CASSRVYMNTEAFF	TGTGCCAGCAGTCGGGTCTACATGAACACTGAAGCTTTCTTT